The 29 T cell receptor beta chains below come from one sample, sequenced in a study of PD-L1 blockade in urothelial cancer. Method: immunoSEQ multiplex PCR; TCRdb's copy keeps in-frame clones and lacks some. The profile covers tens of thousands of clones, with 60% to 80% appearing a single time and around 3.4% taken by the ten largest. The sample was PBMCs, taken around atezolizumab (anti-PD-L1) treatment. These receptors were obtained from a man between 70 and 80 years old with urothelial cancer.

This chain joins TRBV25-1 and TRBJ2-2; 7 bases line up with TRBD2. Germline V CDR1 and CDR2: MGHDK, SYGVNS. The CDR3 consists of 16 residues. V shed 3 bases, J shed 1 base, and the junction held 5 bases outside the gene matches. The CDR3 nucleotides read TGTGCCAGCAGTGAGAGTGGGAGGGGGAACACCGGGGAGCTGTTTTTT. It specifies CASSESGRGNTGELFF.

This sequence joins TRBV11-3 and TRBJ2-3; 7 bases align to TRBD1. Germline CDR1 reads SGHNT; CDR2 reads YENEEA. The CDR3 consists of 13 residues. V gave up 5 bases and J gave up 5 bases; unmatched junction bases: 4. Here the CDR3 reads CASSISGGDTQYF. As DNA, the CDR3 is TGTGCCAGCAGCATTTCAGGGGGAGATACGCAGTATTTT.

The CDR3 DNA reads TGTGCCGCCACCCGGGACAGCGCCTCTGGAAACACCATATATTTT. As protein: CAATRDSASGNTIYF. The chain uses TRBV19 and TRBJ1-3, with 7 bases identical to TRBD1. CDR3 length: 15 amino acids. Germline V gene data show CDR1 as LNHDA and CDR2 as SQIVND (reference sequence). V lost 11 bases and J lost 0; bases outside the gene matches: 10. Drawing the rest from reference TRBV19 and TRBJ1-3, the complete variable domain is DGGITQSPKYLFRKEGQNVTLSCEQNLNHDAMYWYRQDPGQGLRLIYYSQIVNDFQKGDIAEGYSVSREKKESFPLTVTSAQKNPTAFYLCAATRDSASGNTIYFGEGSWLTVV.

V is TRBV5-6 and J is TRBJ2-7, with 13 bases aligning to TRBD2. The CDR3 extends over 15 amino acids. CDR1 is SGHDT, CDR2 YYEEEE, per germline. J lost 4 bases, V lost 5 bases, and 6 bases had no gene match. In DNA, the CDR3 is TGTGCCAGCAGATGGACTAGCGGGGGTCAATACGAGCAGTACTTC. It yields the protein CASRWTSGGQYEQYF.

The rearrangement uses TRBV7-3 and TRBJ2-5, with D perhaps matching TRBD1 (6 bases). The CDR3 loop spans 13 amino acids. The V gene lost 5 bases and the J gene lost 3 bases, with 10 bases spanning the gap. Germline V gene lookup returns CDR1 SGHTA and CDR2 FQGTGA. The CDR3 reads CASSQGQKETQYF. CDR3 bases: TGTGCCAGCAGCCAAGGACAGAAAGAGACCCAGTACTTC.

The chain links TRBV10-3 to TRBJ1-3; 7 bases map to TRBD1. The CDR3 is 13 amino acids. The germline CDR1 and CDR2 sequences are ENHRY and SYGVKD. Trimming took 4 bases from V and 7 from J; bases not matched to a gene: 4. The CDR3 bases are TGTGCCATCAGTGTTCCAGGGGGTAACACCATATATTTT. Amino acid sequence: CAISVPGGNTIYF.

This clone was counted only a few times. The gene calls are TRBV6-5 and TRBJ2-7, with D perhaps matching TRBD2 (7 bases). With 6 bases removed from V and 1 base from J, the gap between germline ends came to 10 bases. This CDR3 comprises 13 residues. The germline gives CDR1 MNHEY, CDR2 SVGAGI. CDR3 nucleotide sequence: TGTGCCAGCAGGAGGGGGGGTTCCTACGAGCAGTACTTC. Translated: CASRRGGSYEQYF.

CDR3 DNA: TGTGCCAGCTCACCGGCCGTGAACACTGAAGCTTTCTTT. This translates into CASSPAVNTEAFF. V and J are TRBV18 and TRBJ1-1; no reliable D call. Germline CDR1 reads KGHSH; CDR2 reads LQKENI. CDR3 size: 13 residues. V lost 3 bases and J 0 bases, leaving 5 bases between the germline ends.

The V gene is TRBV6-6, the J gene TRBJ2-7; TRBD1 aligns across 9 bases. CDR1 MNHNY and CDR2 SVGAGI come from the germline V gene (reference sequence). Germline trimming cut 4 bases from V and 7 bases from J; bases unmatched to any gene: 14. This CDR3 has 16 amino acids. CDR3: CASSSTGDRVLKEQYF. In DNA, the CDR3 is TGTGCCAGCAGTTCCACGGGGGACAGGGTCCTTAAGGAGCAGTACTTC.

The DNA of the CDR3 is TGTGCCAGCAGTACGAGGACTAGCGGGAGAATGGAGCAGTACTTC. This sequence encodes CASSTRTSGRMEQYF. The chain has TRBV28 and TRBJ2-7, with 13 bases matching TRBD2. The CDR3 has 15 amino acids. V lost 5 bases to trimming and J lost 7 bases; unmatched junction nucleotides: 8. Germline CDR1 is MDHEN and CDR2 is SYDVKM.

This chain connects TRBV9 to TRBJ2-5, with 8 bases lining up with TRBD1. The CDR3 loop spans 15 amino acids. CDR1 and CDR2 (germline): SGDLS, YYNGEE. The junction had 5 bases not matched to a gene; V was cut back by 0 bases and J by 4 bases. CDR3 amino acids: CASSVGQGARETQYF. CDR3 coding DNA: TGTGCCAGCAGCGTAGGGCAGGGGGCCAGAGAGACCCAGTACTTC.

This clone was detected once. The chain employs TRBV28 and TRBJ2-5, with TRBD2 identical over 8 bases. The junction had 3 bases not matched to a gene; V was cut back by 2 bases and J by 1 base. The CDR3 length is 15 residues. CDR1 and CDR2 from the germline V gene are MDHEN and SYDVKM. CDR3: CASSLQREFQETQYF. In nucleotides, the CDR3 is TGTGCCAGCAGTTTACAGCGGGAGTTCCAAGAGACCCAGTACTTC.

The chain links TRBV18 to TRBJ1-3; tentatively, D is TRBD1 (5 bases). V was clipped by 2 bases and J by 1 base, with 15 bases between them. CDR3 size: 17 residues. The germline V gene has CDR1 KGHSH and CDR2 LQKENI. The CDR3 coding sequence is TGTGCCAGCTCACCAAAAGGGGCCAACCCGTCTGGAAACACCATATATTTT. Residues: CASSPKGANPSGNTIYF.

J is TRBJ2-7 and V is TRBV5-1; tentatively, D is TRBD1 (5 bases). The CDR3 is 15 amino acids. V gave up 3 bases and J gave up 2 bases, with 15 bases separating them. CDR1 SGHRS and CDR2 YFSETQ come from the germline V gene. The CDR3, as DNA: TGCGCCAGCAGCTACGACAAAGGGGTCCCCTACGAGCAGTACTTC. This translates into CASSYDKGVPYEQYF.

The genes are TRBV27 and TRBJ1-5, with D tentatively TRBD1 (6 bases). This CDR3 contains 14 residues. Germline V CDR1 and CDR2: MNHEY, SMNVEV (reference sequence). Trimming removed 0 bases at V and 15 bases at J, with 18 bases between. The CDR3 DNA is TGTGCCAGCAGTTTATCTCCTTCAGGGGATTCATGGCATTTT. This translates into CASSLSPSGDSWHF.

The chain employs TRBV6-5 and TRBJ2-1; 7 nucleotides line up with TRBD2. The V segment lost 4 bases and the J segment 6 bases; nucleotides outside the gene matches: 9. CDR1 MNHEY and CDR2 SVGAGI come from the germline V gene. The CDR3 length is 15 residues. The CDR3 spells CASSSERTRINEQFF. The CDR3 bases are TGTGCCAGCAGTTCTGAAAGGACTAGGATCAATGAGCAGTTCTTC.

This chain connects TRBV11-1 to TRBJ2-7, with TRBD2 matching 7 bases. The germline CDR1 and CDR2 sequences are SGHAT and FQDESV (reference sequence). V gave up 5 bases and J gave up 3 bases; unmatched junction bases: 4. This CDR3 has 13 amino acids. In DNA form, the CDR3 reads TGTGCCAGCAGCAGCGGGACCTACTACGAGCAGTACTTC. Translating it yields CASSSGTYYEQYF.

This rearrangement joins TRBV7-8 to TRBJ2-7, with 9 bases fitting TRBD1. The V gene end was trimmed by 0 bases and the J gene end by 4 bases; junction bases not matched to a gene: 4. The length of the CDR3 is 15 residues. Germline V lookup: CDR1 SGHVS, CDR2 FQNEAQ. The CDR3 loop is CASSLAGTGWYEQYF. CDR3 in DNA: TGTGCCAGCAGCTTAGCCGGGACAGGGTGGTACGAGCAGTACTTC.

The chain carries TRBV2 and TRBJ2-7; 11 bases line up with TRBD2. This CDR3 has 18 residues. CDR1 SNHLY and CDR2 FYNNEI come from the germline V gene. V gave up 5 bases and J gave up 0 bases; unmatched junction bases: 12. CDR3 amino acids: CASSTGTSGFKSSYEQYF. Here the CDR3 DNA reads TGTGCCAGCAGTACCGGGACTAGCGGCTTCAAAAGCTCCTACGAGCAGTACTTC.

The chain carries TRBV10-3 and TRBJ2-7; D remains unclear. In germline, CDR1 is ENHRY, CDR2 SYGVKD. The CDR3 loop spans 13 amino acids. Trimming cost V 0 bases and J 2 bases, with 5 bases left between them. The CDR3 spells CAISESRTYEQYF. CDR3 nucleotides: TGTGCCATCAGTGAGTCCAGAACCTACGAGCAGTACTTC.

This chain uses TRBV28 with TRBJ2-7; D uncertain. The V end was cut by 3 bases, the J end by 9 bases, with 12 bases between. Germline lookup yields CDR1 MDHEN and CDR2 SYDVKM. This CDR3 is built from 12 residues. CDR3 nucleotides: TGTGCCAGCAGTTTGCCTAGTGGCCGGCAGTACTTC. Protein product: CASSLPSGRQYF.

There are a few counts of this clone. The chain uses TRBV6-6 and TRBJ1-6, with no clear D. The CDR3 is 14 residues long. The ends were cut back, 10 bases at V and 4 bases at J, with 14 bases in the middle. From germline, CDR1 is MNHNY and CDR2 SVGAGI (reference sequence). The CDR3 reads CAIARGAYNSPLHF. The CDR3 DNA follows: TGTGCCATCGCCCGGGGTGCATATAATTCACCCCTCCACTTT.

This chain connects TRBV9 to TRBJ2-6; TRBD2 matches 10 bases. The CDR3 runs to 17 residues. V dropped 4 bases and J dropped 0; count of bases not matched to a gene: 4. Per germline, CDR1 SGDLS and CDR2 YYNGEE. CDR3 protein: CASSPGLAISGANVLTF. The CDR3 coding sequence is TGTGCCAGCAGCCCGGGACTAGCGATCTCTGGGGCCAACGTCCTGACTTTC. The full variable domain, rest sourced from reference TRBV9 and TRBJ2-6, is DSGVTQTPKHLITATGQRVTLRCSPRSGDLSVYWYQQSLDQGLQFLIQYYNGEERAKGNILERFSAQQFPDLHSELNLSSLELGDSALYFCASSPGLAISGANVLTFGAGSRLTVL.

The chain uses TRBV5-5 and TRBJ1-2, with TRBD1 matching over 8 bases. Germline V CDR1 and CDR2: SGHKS, YYEKEE (reference sequence). The V segment lost 5 bases and the J segment 4 bases; nucleotides outside the gene matches: 4. This CDR3 contains 13 residues. This CDR3 reads CASRPTGAYGYTF. CDR3 coding DNA: TGTGCCAGCAGACCGACAGGGGCCTATGGCTACACCTTC.

The chain carries TRBV15 and TRBJ2-4, with D possibly matching TRBD1 (5 bases). CDR1 and CDR2 from the germline V gene are LNHNV and YYDKDF (reference sequence). V was pared by 5 bases and J by 6 bases, with 20 bases between. This CDR3 is built from 16 residues. CDR3 DNA sequence: TGTGCCACCAGCTATACACAAGGGGTAGAAAGAAACATTCAGTACTTC. Protein sequence: CATSYTQGVERNIQYF.

This clone has a single count. The chain recombines TRBV4-3 with TRBJ1-1; D gene unclear. CDR3 size: 13 residues. In germline, CDR1 is LGHNA, CDR2 YSLEER. V was pared by 2 bases and J by 11 bases, with 15 bases between. DNA for the CDR3: TGCGCCAGCAGCCAAAGACGGGGTGGAAGGGCTTTCTTT. This gives the protein CASSQRRGGRAFF.

The chain is built from TRBV4-2 and TRBJ1-2, with 11 bases fitting TRBD1. The trim removed 4 bases at V and 5 bases at J, leaving 6 bases unmatched. There are 15 residues in the CDR3. From germline, CDR1 is LGHNA and CDR2 YNFKEQ. This CDR3 reads CASSPRTGGAYGYTF. Here the CDR3 DNA reads TGTGCCAGCAGCCCGAGGACAGGGGGCGCATATGGCTACACCTTC.

Comments on this clone: Within the sample, other DNA sequences also encode this same CDR3. This chain links TRBV11-3 with TRBJ1-1; D is unclear. Trimming took off 2 bases at V and 5 bases at J, with 9 bases between the two ends. Germline lookup yields CDR1 SGHNT and CDR2 YENEEA. The CDR3 runs to 13 residues. In DNA form, the CDR3 reads TGTGCCAGCAGCTTATTTGCGGGGACTGAAGCTTTCTTT. This codes for CASSLFAGTEAFF.

This chain joins TRBV9 and TRBJ2-2; maybe TRBD2 (6 bases). Germline CDR1 SGDLS, CDR2 YYNGEE. The V gene lost 0 bases and the J gene lost 8 bases, with 17 bases spanning the gap. The CDR3 is 16 residues long. DNA of the CDR3: TGTGCCAGCAGCGTAGAAGGCGGGGCACGATCTGGGGAGCTGTTTTTT. Its translation is CASSVEGGARSGELFF.